Shown below are 28 T cell receptor beta chains from a single sample sequenced in a study of blood T cell repertoires in COVID-19. The table came from immunoSEQ multiplex PCR; TCRdb's copy has only in-frame clones and leaves some out. The table has under 300,000 clones, approximately 91% seen once. Sequenced material: PBMCs or T cells enriched from blood (not recorded which). The receptor set was obtained from a woman aged 40 to 50 with acute COVID-19.

The chain couples TRBV6-1 to TRBJ2-7; 7 nucleotides agree with TRBD2. The CDR3 is 13 residues long. Trimming took 3 bases from V and 4 from J; bases not matched to a gene: 3. Germline values: CDR1 MNHNS, CDR2 SASEGT. The DNA for the CDR3 is TGTGCCAGCAGTGACGAAGCGGGGTACGAGCAGTACTTC. This gives the protein CASSDEAGYEQYF.

The chain recombines TRBV2 with TRBJ1-2, with D possibly matching TRBD1 (6 bases). The germline V gene has CDR1 SNHLY and CDR2 FYNNEI. Trimming removed 9 bases at V and 4 bases at J, with 9 bases between. This CDR3 region has 11 residues. As DNA, the CDR3 is TGTGCCAGAAGGGACACCTATGGCTACACCTTC. Translation: CARRDTYGYTF.

The gene calls are TRBV12-3 or TRBV12-4 and TRBJ1-5; D is undetermined. Trimming shortened V by 1 base and J by 11 bases, and 9 bases separated the two germline ends. The CDR3 length is 12 residues. DNA for the CDR3: TGTGCCAGCAGTTTAGGGGCCAATACCCAGCATTTT. Translation gives CASSLGANTQHF.

The genes are TRBV15 and TRBJ1-4; no firm D call. V was shortened by 0 bases and J by 2 bases, with 10 bases between the two germline ends. Germline V lookup: CDR1 LNHNV, CDR2 YYDKDF (reference sequence). The CDR3 covers 16 residues. The CDR3 DNA reads TGTGCCACCAGCAGAGATAGAGGCTACACTAATGAAAAACTGTTTTTT. The encoded protein is CATSRDRGYTNEKLFF.

This sequence joins TRBV19 and TRBJ1-2; maybe TRBD1 (5 bases). The CDR3 runs 15 residues. CDR1 is LNHDA, CDR2 SQIVND, per germline (reference sequence). V was pared by 1 base and J by 6 bases, with 15 bases between. CDR3: CASSIVRPGRDGYTF. DNA of the CDR3: TGTGCCAGTAGTATAGTCAGGCCAGGGAGGGATGGCTACACCTTC.

V usage is TRBV5-1 and J usage is TRBJ2-4; the match to TRBD2 covers 12 bases. J lost 1 base, V lost 4 bases, and 9 bases had no gene match. The CDR3 has 18 residues. Germline CDR1 reads SGHRS; CDR2 reads YFSETQ. As DNA, the CDR3 is TGCGCCAGCAGCCCAGGGACTAGCGGGCAATTGGCCAAAAACATTCAGTACTTC. Protein product: CASSPGTSGQLAKNIQYF. Based on the CDR3 plus reference TRBV5-1 and TRBJ2-4, the full variable domain is KAGVTQTPRYLIKTRGQQVTLSCSPISGHRSVSWYQQTPGQGLQFLFEYFSETQRNKGNFPGRFSGRQFSNSRSEMNVSTLELGDSALYLCASSPGTSGQLAKNIQYFGAGTRLSVL.

The V call is TRBV2, the J call TRBJ2-3, with 12 bases lining up with TRBD2. The CDR3 has 18 residues. Trimming cost V 4 bases and J 5 bases; bases outside gene matches: 13. Per germline, CDR1 SNHLY and CDR2 FYNNEI. CDR3 nucleotides: TGTGCCAGCAGTGCCCCAAGGGTACTAGCGGGAGGAAAAGATACGCAGTATTTT. Encoded protein: CASSAPRVLAGGKDTQYF.

The rearrangement uses TRBV30 and TRBJ2-1; possible D gene TRBD1, 5 bases. The germline CDR1 and CDR2 sequences are GTSNPN and SVGIG (reference sequence). The CDR3 contains 12 residues. V was shortened by 2 bases and J by 8 bases, with 10 bases between the two germline ends. The CDR3 reads CAWSPWGDEQFF. CDR3 DNA sequence: TGTGCCTGGAGTCCCTGGGGCGATGAGCAGTTCTTC.

This clone occurred a few times. The genes are TRBV5-6 and TRBJ1-1; 12 nucleotides align to TRBD1. The CDR3 spans 16 residues. J lost 4 bases, V lost 4 bases, and 8 bases had no gene match. CDR1 and CDR2 from the germline V gene are SGHDT and YYEEEE. CDR3 in amino acids: CASSEGTGGRVTEAFF. The DNA for the CDR3 is TGTGCCAGCAGCGAAGGGACAGGGGGCAGGGTCACTGAAGCTTTCTTT.

The rearrangement links TRBV5-4 to TRBJ2-5; a possible D gene is TRBD1 (5 bases). CDR1 and CDR2 (germline): SGHNT, YYREEE (reference sequence). This CDR3 contains 15 residues. V lost 5 bases and J 5 bases, leaving 19 bases between the germline ends. The CDR3 sequence: CASRPPGAPIETQYF. CDR3 in DNA: TGTGCCAGCAGGCCCCCTGGGGCGCCGATCGAGACCCAGTACTTC.

The V gene is TRBV28, the J gene TRBJ1-1; the D gene is possibly TRBD1 (5 bases). The CDR3 has 14 residues. Germline loops: CDR1 MDHEN, CDR2 SYDVKM. V was pared by 6 bases and J by 1 base, with 12 bases between. CDR3 amino acids: CASSPRGGNTEAFF. The CDR3 DNA follows: TGTGCCAGCAGCCCGCGGGGCGGGAACACTGAAGCTTTCTTT.

This sequence joins TRBV6-2 or TRBV6-3 and TRBJ2-1, with a weak D call TRBD2 (6 bases). With 6 bases removed from V and 6 bases from J, the gap between germline ends came to 9 bases. This CDR3 comprises 12 residues. CDR1 and CDR2 from the germline V gene are MNHEY and SVGEGT. The CDR3 sequence: CASSPTSNEQFF. CDR3 DNA: TGTGCCAGCAGCCCGACTAGCAATGAGCAGTTCTTC.

The CDR3 loop reads CASSLQGASNTEAFF. CDR3 coding DNA: TGTGCCAGCAGCTTACAGGGGGCTTCGAACACTGAAGCTTTCTTT. The rearrangement links TRBV7-3 to TRBJ1-1; 8 nucleotides align to TRBD1. The trim removed 2 bases at V and 1 base at J, leaving 3 bases unmatched. Germline lookup yields CDR1 SGHTA and CDR2 FQGTGA. The CDR3 length is 15 residues.

CDR3 DNA sequence: TGTGCCAGCTCACCACCCGGACTAGCGGGAGTTGAGACCCAGTACTTC. Translation gives CASSPPGLAGVETQYF. The J gene is TRBJ2-5, the V gene TRBV18, with 13 bases matching TRBD2. The CDR3 consists of 16 residues. Germline V CDR1 and CDR2: KGHSH, LQKENI. The V gene end was trimmed by 0 bases and the J gene end by 5 bases; junction bases not matched to a gene: 3.

The rearrangement joins TRBV5-4 to TRBJ2-7, with a tentative D call TRBD2 (5 bases). This CDR3 has 13 amino acids. In germline, CDR1 is SGHNT, CDR2 YYREEE (reference sequence). V was trimmed by 4 bases and J by 0 bases, leaving 8 bases between them. CDR3 loop: CASSNRDSYEQYF. CDR3 DNA: TGTGCCAGCAGCAACCGGGACTCCTACGAGCAGTACTTC. Full variable domain (missing parts from reference TRBV5-4 and TRBJ2-7): ETGVTQSPTHLIKTRGQQVTLRCSSQSGHNTVSWYQQALGQGPQFIFQYYREEENGRGNFPPRFSGLQFPNYSSELNVNALELDDSALYLCASSNRDSYEQYFGPGTRLTVT.

The chain links TRBV7-9 to TRBJ1-3, with 9 positions matching TRBD1. V shed 8 bases and J 2 bases; nucleotides not matched to a gene: 13. Germline V gene data show CDR1 as SEHNR and CDR2 as FQNEAQ (reference sequence). CDR3 size: 17 residues. The chain's CDR3 is CASQPGQGIFTGNTIYF. CDR3 bases: TGTGCCAGCCAACCGGGACAGGGAATTTTTACTGGAAACACCATATATTTT.

This sequence joins TRBV6-1 and TRBJ1-2; no reliable D call. Germline lookup yields CDR1 MNHNS and CDR2 SASEGT. The CDR3 has 13 amino acids. The V and J ends lost 1 base and 4 bases respectively, with 7 bases between them. As DNA, the CDR3 is TGTGCCAGCAGTGAAGGGAGGGTCTATGGCTACACCTTC. Protein: CASSEGRVYGYTF.

The J gene is TRBJ2-5, the V gene TRBV25-1; no definite D call. V was trimmed by 2 bases and J by 4 bases, leaving 5 bases between them. The CDR3 spans 12 residues. Germline CDR1 MGHDK, CDR2 SYGVNS. The CDR3 spells CASSENGETQYF. DNA for the CDR3: TGTGCCAGCAGTGAAAACGGAGAGACCCAGTACTTC.

This chain joins TRBV19 and TRBJ1-6; no firm D call. Germline-derived CDR1 and CDR2 are LNHDA and SQIVND (reference sequence). CDR3 length: 15 amino acids. V lost 1 base and J lost 3, with 7 bases in between. DNA for the CDR3: TGTGCCAGTAGTATAGTTCCAGTCTATAATTCACCCCTCCACTTT. It translates to CASSIVPVYNSPLHF.

The chain employs TRBV6-5 and TRBJ2-1; tentatively, D is TRBD1 (6 bases). The CDR3 has 16 residues. Germline-derived CDR1 and CDR2 are MNHEY and SVGAGI. V dropped 2 bases and J dropped 6 bases, with 17 bases sitting between them. Written as DNA, the CDR3 is TGTGCCAGCAGTTACGAGGGGACCCTAGGGGGCAATGAGCAGTTCTTC. Protein: CASSYEGTLGGNEQFF.

The CDR3 bases are TGTGCCACCCGAGGGACAGCCTCCTACGAGCAGTACTTC. Translation: CATRGTASYEQYF. The chain links TRBV28 to TRBJ2-7; 7 bases line up with TRBD1. Germline V CDR1 and CDR2: MDHEN, SYDVKM. This CDR3 is 13 amino acids long. V lost 10 bases to trimming and J lost 0 bases; unmatched junction nucleotides: 6.

This clone showed up just once. The chain uses TRBV6-9 and TRBJ2-3; D is possibly TRBD1 (5 bases). This CDR3 has 14 residues. The germline gives CDR1 MNHGY, CDR2 SVAAGI. Deletions cut 9 bases from V and 1 base from J, with 14 bases between. The CDR3 nucleotides are TGTGCCAGACCAAAGGACATTCGCACAGATACGCAGTATTTT. Residues: CARPKDIRTDTQYF.

This clone was seen just once. At one end, the junction sequence differs from germline, possibly due to a read error. The J gene is TRBJ1-2, the V gene TRBV6-5; 10 bases are a match to TRBD1. The germline CDR1 and CDR2 sequences are MNHEY and SVGAGI. CDR3 length: 12 amino acids. CDR3 DNA: TGTGCCAGCAGTCTACGACAGGGGGCGAGGGACTTC. This sequence encodes CASSLRQGARDF.

This clone was recorded only once. The chain is built from TRBV18 and TRBJ1-6; a possible D gene is TRBD1 (5 bases). The germline V and J ends were trimmed by 3 bases and 9 bases, with 9 bases remaining between them. This CDR3 spans 13 amino acids. CDR1 and CDR2 (germline): KGHSH, LQKENI. CDR3 bases: TGTGCCAGCTCACCCAGGGTTAGTTCACCCCTCCACTTT. The encoded protein is CASSPRVSSPLHF.

The chain carries TRBV3-1 (or the pseudogene TRBV3-2) and TRBJ1-6; the match to TRBD1 covers 8 bases. V shed 1 base and J 10 bases; nucleotides not matched to a gene: 6. CDR1 and CDR2 from the germline V gene are LGHDT and YNNKEL (reference sequence). The CDR3 spans 15 residues. The CDR3 sequence: CASSQGPGGWSPLHF. In DNA, the CDR3 is TGTGCCAGCAGCCAAGGACCAGGGGGCTGGTCACCCCTCCACTTT.

The gene calls are TRBV2 and TRBJ1-2; D is possibly TRBD1 (6 bases). The V gene lost 6 bases and the J gene lost 5 bases, with 10 bases spanning the gap. CDR1 is SNHLY, CDR2 FYNNEI, per germline. The CDR3 contains 12 residues. Here the CDR3 DNA reads TGTGCCAGCAGGGAACAGGGATATGGCTACACCTTC. Translated: CASREQGYGYTF. Full variable domain (rest looked up from reference TRBV2 and TRBJ1-2): EPEVTQTPSHQVTQMGQEVILRCVPISNHLYFYWYRQILGQKVEFLVSFYNNEISEKSEIFDDQFSVERPDGSNFTLKIRSTKLEDSAMYFCASREQGYGYTFGSGTRLTVV.

The gene calls are TRBV6-1 and TRBJ1-1; D not certain. Looked up from germline, CDR1 is MNHNS and CDR2 is SASEGT. V was trimmed by 0 bases and J by 3 bases, leaving 8 bases between them. The CDR3 has 14 amino acids. This CDR3 reads CASSEASVYTEAFF. The CDR3 DNA reads as TGTGCCAGCAGTGAAGCCTCGGTCTACACTGAAGCTTTCTTT.

The gene calls are TRBV12-3 or TRBV12-4 and TRBJ2-1, with 12 bases that match TRBD2. V gave up 5 bases and J gave up 10 bases; unmatched junction bases: 3. There are 13 residues in the CDR3. CDR3 residues: CASSLGLAGEQFF. The CDR3 region has the DNA TGTGCCAGCAGTCTCGGACTAGCGGGAGAGCAGTTCTTC.